Below, 12 T cell receptor beta chains from the same sample are listed, as sequenced in a study of cytomegalovirus exposure and HLA in healthy donors. Vbeta (60) and Jbeta (13) primers were used in the PCR. Assay used: immunoSEQ multiplex PCR; TCRdb lists only in-frame clones, some missing. This sample carries a few hundred thousand clones, approximately 80% of them seen once, and the ten largest clones take approximately 8.4%. What was sequenced was PBMCs. Source of these receptors: a woman aged 55-70 years in good health and CMV-seropositive.

This clone appeared a few times. The chain links TRBV27 to TRBJ2-7; tentatively, D is TRBD2 (6 bases). Trimming removed 5 bases from V and 0 bases from J, with 11 bases in between. The CDR3 runs 14 residues. Germline-derived CDR1 and CDR2 are MNHEY and SMNVEV (reference sequence). This chain's CDR3 is CASSVARDSYEQYF. The CDR3 DNA reads as TGTGCCAGCAGTGTCGCGCGGGACTCCTACGAGCAGTACTTC.

This sequence joins TRBV6-5 and TRBJ2-1; perhaps TRBD1 as D (6 bases). V lost 7 bases and J lost 9, with 22 bases in between. Per germline, CDR1 MNHEY and CDR2 SVGAGI. The CDR3 is 15 amino acids. The CDR3 nucleotides read TGTGCCAGCAAAAAGGAAAACAGGGTAGGCGGTGAGCAGTTCTTC. Amino acids: CASKKENRVGGEQFF.

This sequence joins TRBV4-1 and TRBJ2-3; possibly TRBD1 for D (6 bases). The CDR3 has 18 amino acids. CDR1 and CDR2 from the germline V gene are MGHRA and YSYEKL. Between the trimmed V and J ends, which lost 6 bases and 0 bases, there was a span of 22 bases. The CDR3 sequence is CASSTGTRPGTSTDTQYF. CDR3 nucleotide sequence: TGCGCCAGCAGTACCGGGACAAGGCCCGGAACTAGCACAGATACGCAGTATTTT.

A note on this clone: Sequence at one end of the junction differs from germline and may be a read error. J is TRBJ1-2 and V is TRBV28, with D possibly TRBD1 on 5 matching bases. The V gene's germline CDR1 is MDHEN and CDR2 SYDVKM. There are 11 residues in the CDR3. Here the CDR3 DNA reads TGTGCCAGCAGTGCCACACGGGGGGACTTCTTC. This translates into CASSATRGDFF.

This rearrangement joins TRBV4-1 to TRBJ2-7; 10 bases map to TRBD1. Germline CDR1 reads MGHRA; CDR2 reads YSYEKL. Trimming took 4 bases from V and 2 from J; bases not matched to a gene: 2. The CDR3 loop spans 14 amino acids. CDR3 residues: CASSRGQGAYEQYF. CDR3 bases: TGCGCCAGCAGCCGCGGACAGGGGGCCTACGAGCAGTACTTC.

The genes are TRBV5-1 and TRBJ1-1; D is perhaps TRBD1 (6 bases). The germline V gene has CDR1 SGHRS and CDR2 YFSETQ. This CDR3 has 15 amino acids. V was shortened by 4 bases and J by 8 bases, with 21 bases between the two germline ends. CDR3 region: CASSLVQGRRSEAFF. The CDR3, as DNA: TGCGCCAGCAGCCTGGTACAGGGAAGGCGGTCGGAAGCTTTCTTT.

This chain uses TRBV4-1 with TRBJ1-1; D is perhaps TRBD1 (6 bases). Between the trimmed V and J ends, which lost 0 bases and 6 bases, there was a span of 14 bases. The CDR3 extends over 15 amino acids. Looked up from germline, CDR1 is MGHRA and CDR2 is YSYEKL. The CDR3 is CASSQDEGVESEAFF. DNA for the CDR3: TGCGCCAGCAGCCAAGACGAGGGGGTTGAATCTGAAGCTTTCTTT.

This chain uses TRBV27 with TRBJ2-1; 7 bases match TRBD1. The V gene end was trimmed by 6 bases and the J gene end by 4 bases; junction bases not matched to a gene: 3. CDR3 length: 13 residues. CDR1 and CDR2 (germline): MNHEY, SMNVEV (reference sequence). The CDR3, as DNA: TGTGCCAGCAGCTCGACAGGGTACAATGAGCAGTTCTTC. It translates to CASSSTGYNEQFF.

This chain joins TRBV5-1 and TRBJ1-1; D is ambiguous. Looked up from germline, CDR1 is SGHRS and CDR2 is YFSETQ. The CDR3 spans 14 residues. Trimming left V 0 bases short and J 1 base short, with 7 bases between. In DNA form, the CDR3 reads TGCGCCAGCAGCTTGGCTATAGCGAACACTGAAGCTTTCTTT. It specifies CASSLAIANTEAFF. The full variable domain, in which reference TRBV5-1 and TRBJ1-1 provide the parts outside the CDR3, is KAGVTQTPRYLIKTRGQQVTLSCSPISGHRSVSWYQQTPGQGLQFLFEYFSETQRNKGNFPGRFSGRQFSNSRSEMNVSTLELGDSALYLCASSLAIANTEAFFGQGTRLTVV.

The CDR3 bases are TGTGCCAGCAGTGTCGGCAGGGGGGACTATGGCTACACCTTC. This encodes CASSVGRGDYGYTF. The V call is TRBV6-1, the J call TRBJ1-2; TRBD1 matches at 7 bases. The J segment lost 3 bases and the V segment lost 4 bases, leaving 5 bases of the junction unmatched. The CDR3 sequence is 14 residues long. Germline assignment: CDR1 MNHNS and CDR2 SASEGT.

The rearrangement links TRBV6-5 to TRBJ2-5, with D hard to call. The J call is doubtful: the DNA matches TRBJ2-7 better. CDR1 MNHEY and CDR2 SVGAGI come from the germline V gene. The CDR3 is 14 residues long. The CDR3 loop is CASSLNSDAYEQYF. For the CDR3, the DNA is TGTGCCAGCAGTTTAAACTCCGATGCCTACGAGCAGTACTTC.

This chain connects TRBV19 to TRBJ2-7, with 13 bases aligning to TRBD2. Germline V CDR1 and CDR2: LNHDA, SQIVND (reference sequence). Trimming cost V 3 bases and J 5 bases; bases outside gene matches: 10. The CDR3 consists of 17 residues. CDR3 DNA: TGTGCCAGTAGTATTGGAGGACTAGCGGGAGTCGGGGACGAGCAGTACTTC. Encoded protein: CASSIGGLAGVGDEQYF.